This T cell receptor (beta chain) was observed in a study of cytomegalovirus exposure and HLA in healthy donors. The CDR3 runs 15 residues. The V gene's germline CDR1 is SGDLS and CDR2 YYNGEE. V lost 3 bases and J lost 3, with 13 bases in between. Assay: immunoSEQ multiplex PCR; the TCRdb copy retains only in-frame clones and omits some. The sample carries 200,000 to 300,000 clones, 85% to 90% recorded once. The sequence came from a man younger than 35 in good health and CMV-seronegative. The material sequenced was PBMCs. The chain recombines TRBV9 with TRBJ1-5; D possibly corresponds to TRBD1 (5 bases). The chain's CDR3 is CASSESLGLNQPQHF. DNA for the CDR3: TGTGCCAGCAGCGAATCGTTGGGGCTCAATCAGCCCCAGCATTTT.